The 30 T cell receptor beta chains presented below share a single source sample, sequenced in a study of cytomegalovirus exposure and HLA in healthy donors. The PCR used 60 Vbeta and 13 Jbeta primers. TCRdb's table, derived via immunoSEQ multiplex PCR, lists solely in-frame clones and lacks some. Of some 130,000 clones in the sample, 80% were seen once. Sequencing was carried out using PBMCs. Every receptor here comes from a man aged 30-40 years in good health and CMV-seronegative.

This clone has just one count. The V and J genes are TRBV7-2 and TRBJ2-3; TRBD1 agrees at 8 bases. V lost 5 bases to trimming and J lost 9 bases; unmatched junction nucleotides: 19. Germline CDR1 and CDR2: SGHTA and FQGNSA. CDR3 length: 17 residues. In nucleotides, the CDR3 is TGTGCCAGCAGCCAACGGGTTAGGACAGGGAATCTTAGGACGCAGTATTTT. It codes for CASSQRVRTGNLRTQYF.

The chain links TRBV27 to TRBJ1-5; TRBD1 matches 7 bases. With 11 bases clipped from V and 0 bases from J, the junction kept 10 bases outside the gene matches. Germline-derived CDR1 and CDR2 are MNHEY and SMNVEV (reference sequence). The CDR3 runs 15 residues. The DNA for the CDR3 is TGTGCCTCCAGAAGGGGGCAGTTTAGCAATCAGCCCCAGCATTTT. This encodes CASRRGQFSNQPQHF.

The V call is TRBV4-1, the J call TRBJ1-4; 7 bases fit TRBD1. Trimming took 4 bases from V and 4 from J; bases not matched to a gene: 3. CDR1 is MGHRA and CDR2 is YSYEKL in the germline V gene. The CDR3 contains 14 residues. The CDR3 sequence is CASSPGQLNEKLFF. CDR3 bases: TGCGCCAGCAGCCCGGGACAGCTTAATGAAAAACTGTTTTTT.

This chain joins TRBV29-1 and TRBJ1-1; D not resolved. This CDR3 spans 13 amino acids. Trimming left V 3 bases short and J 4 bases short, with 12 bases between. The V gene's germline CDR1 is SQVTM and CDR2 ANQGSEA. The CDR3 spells CSVDFRSVTEAFF. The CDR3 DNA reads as TGCAGCGTTGATTTCCGATCGGTCACTGAAGCTTTCTTT.

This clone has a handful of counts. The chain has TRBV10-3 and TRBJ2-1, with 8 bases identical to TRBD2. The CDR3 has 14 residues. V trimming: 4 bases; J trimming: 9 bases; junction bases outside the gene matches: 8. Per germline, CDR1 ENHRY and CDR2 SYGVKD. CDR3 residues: CAISASGSGGEQFF. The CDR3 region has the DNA TGTGCCATCAGTGCTAGCGGGTCTGGGGGTGAGCAGTTCTTC.

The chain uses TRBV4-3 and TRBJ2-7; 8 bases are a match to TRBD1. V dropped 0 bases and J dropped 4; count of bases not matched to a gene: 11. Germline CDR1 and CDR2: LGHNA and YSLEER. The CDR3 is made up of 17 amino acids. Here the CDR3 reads CASSQDPTNRQGYEQYF. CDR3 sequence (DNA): TGCGCCAGCAGCCAAGATCCCACCAATAGACAGGGGTACGAGCAGTACTTC.

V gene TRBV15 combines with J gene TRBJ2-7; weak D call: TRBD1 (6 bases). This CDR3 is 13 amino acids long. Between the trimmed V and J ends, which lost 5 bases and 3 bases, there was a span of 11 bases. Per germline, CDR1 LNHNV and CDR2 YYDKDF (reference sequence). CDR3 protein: CATSPDSDYEQYF. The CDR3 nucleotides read TGTGCCACCAGCCCGGACAGCGACTACGAGCAGTACTTC.

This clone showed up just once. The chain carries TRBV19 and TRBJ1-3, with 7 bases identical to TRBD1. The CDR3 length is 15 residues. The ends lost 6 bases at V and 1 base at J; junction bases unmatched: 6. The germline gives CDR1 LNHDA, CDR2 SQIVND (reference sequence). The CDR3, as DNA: TGTGCCAGTAGGAGGGGGACAGCTTCTGGAAACACCATATATTTT. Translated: CASRRGTASGNTIYF. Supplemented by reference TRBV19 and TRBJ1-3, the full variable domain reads DGGITQSPKYLFRKEGQNVTLSCEQNLNHDAMYWYRQDPGQGLRLIYYSQIVNDFQKGDIAEGYSVSREKKESFPLTVTSAQKNPTAFYLCASRRGTASGNTIYFGEGSWLTVV.

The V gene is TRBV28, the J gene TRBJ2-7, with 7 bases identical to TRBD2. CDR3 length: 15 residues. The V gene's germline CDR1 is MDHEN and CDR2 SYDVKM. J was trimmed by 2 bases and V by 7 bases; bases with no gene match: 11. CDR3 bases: TGTGCCAGCATAGAGGTCGGGGGACTAACCTACGAGCAGTACTTC. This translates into CASIEVGGLTYEQYF.

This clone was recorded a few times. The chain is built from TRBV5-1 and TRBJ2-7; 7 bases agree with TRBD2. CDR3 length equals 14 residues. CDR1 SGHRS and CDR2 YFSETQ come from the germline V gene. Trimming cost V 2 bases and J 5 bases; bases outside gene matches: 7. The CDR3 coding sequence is TGCGCCAGCAGCTTTGGCGGGAGCTATGACGAGCAGTACTTC. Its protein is CASSFGGSYDEQYF.

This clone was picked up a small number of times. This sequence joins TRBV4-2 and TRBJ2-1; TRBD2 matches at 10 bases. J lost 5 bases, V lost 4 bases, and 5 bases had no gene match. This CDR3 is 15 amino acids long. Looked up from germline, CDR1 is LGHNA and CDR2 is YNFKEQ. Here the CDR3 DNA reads TGTGCCAGCAGCCCGGAGCGGGAGGGCCACAATGAGCAGTTCTTC. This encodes CASSPEREGHNEQFF.

CDR3 DNA: TGTGCCAGCAGTTACACACAGGGGGCAGGCTATGGCTACACCTTC. It codes for CASSYTQGAGYGYTF. This chain joins TRBV6-5 and TRBJ1-2, with 9 bases that match TRBD1. The germline V gene encodes CDR1 MNHEY and CDR2 SVGAGI. The CDR3 covers 15 residues. V lost 2 bases, J lost 4 bases, and 5 bases stayed unmatched.

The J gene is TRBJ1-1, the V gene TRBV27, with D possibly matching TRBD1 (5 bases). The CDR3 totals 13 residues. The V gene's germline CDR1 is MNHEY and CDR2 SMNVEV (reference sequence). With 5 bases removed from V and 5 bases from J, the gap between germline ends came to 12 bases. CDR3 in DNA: TGTGCCAGCAGTCCAGGGATGGGTACTGAAGCTTTCTTT. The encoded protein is CASSPGMGTEAFF.

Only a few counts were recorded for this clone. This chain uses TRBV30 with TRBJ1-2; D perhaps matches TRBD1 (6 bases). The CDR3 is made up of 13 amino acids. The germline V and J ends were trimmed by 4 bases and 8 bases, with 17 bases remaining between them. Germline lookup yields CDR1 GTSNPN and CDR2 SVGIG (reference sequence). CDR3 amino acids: CAWTTGRSGGYTF. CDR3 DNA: TGTGCCTGGACAACAGGGAGATCGGGCGGCTACACCTTC.

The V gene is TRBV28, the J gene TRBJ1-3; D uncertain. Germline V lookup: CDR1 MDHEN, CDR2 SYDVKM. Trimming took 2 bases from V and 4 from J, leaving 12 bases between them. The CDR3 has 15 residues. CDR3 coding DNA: TGTGCCAGCAGTTTAAAGTTCGCACAGGGAAACACCATATATTTT. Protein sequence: CASSLKFAQGNTIYF.

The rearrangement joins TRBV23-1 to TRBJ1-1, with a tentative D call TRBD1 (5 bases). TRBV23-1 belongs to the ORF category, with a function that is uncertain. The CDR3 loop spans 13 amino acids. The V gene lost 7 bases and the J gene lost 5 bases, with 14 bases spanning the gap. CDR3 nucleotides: TGCGCCAGCACCCTCGTGGGGGGGACTGAAGCTTTCTTT. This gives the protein CASTLVGGTEAFF.

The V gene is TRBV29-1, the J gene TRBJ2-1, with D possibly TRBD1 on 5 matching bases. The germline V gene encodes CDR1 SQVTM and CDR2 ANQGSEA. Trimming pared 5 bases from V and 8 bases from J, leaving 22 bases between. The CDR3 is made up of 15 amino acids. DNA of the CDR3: TGCAGCGTTCTCCCCCAGGGATTTTTATATTATGAGCAGTTCTTC. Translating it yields CSVLPQGFLYYEQFF.

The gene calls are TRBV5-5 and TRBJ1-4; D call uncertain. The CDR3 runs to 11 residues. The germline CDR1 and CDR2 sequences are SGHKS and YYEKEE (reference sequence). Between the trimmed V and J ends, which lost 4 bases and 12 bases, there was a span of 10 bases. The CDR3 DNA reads TGTGCCAGCAGCCTCGGGGTGGAACTGTTTTTT. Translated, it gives CASSLGVELFF.

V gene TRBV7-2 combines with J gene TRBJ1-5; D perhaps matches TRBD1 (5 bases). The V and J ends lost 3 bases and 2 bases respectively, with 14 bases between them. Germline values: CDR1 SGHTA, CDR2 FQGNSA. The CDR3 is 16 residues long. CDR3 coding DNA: TGTGCCAGCAGCTTGGCGGGACCGGGGGGCAATCAGCCCCAGCATTTT. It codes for CASSLAGPGGNQPQHF.

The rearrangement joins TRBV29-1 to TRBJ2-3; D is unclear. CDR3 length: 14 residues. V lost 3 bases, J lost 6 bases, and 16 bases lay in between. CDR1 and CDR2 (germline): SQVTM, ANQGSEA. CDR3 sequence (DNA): TGCAGCGTTGAGTACACCCCCTGGCGGGATACGCAGTATTTT. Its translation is CSVEYTPWRDTQYF.

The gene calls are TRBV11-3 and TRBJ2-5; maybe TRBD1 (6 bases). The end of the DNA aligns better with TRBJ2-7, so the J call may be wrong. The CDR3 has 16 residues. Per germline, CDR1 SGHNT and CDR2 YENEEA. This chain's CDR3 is CASSSRSVRGLYEQYF. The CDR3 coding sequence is TGTGCCAGCAGCTCCCGTTCGGTCAGGGGTCTCTACGAGCAGTACTTC.

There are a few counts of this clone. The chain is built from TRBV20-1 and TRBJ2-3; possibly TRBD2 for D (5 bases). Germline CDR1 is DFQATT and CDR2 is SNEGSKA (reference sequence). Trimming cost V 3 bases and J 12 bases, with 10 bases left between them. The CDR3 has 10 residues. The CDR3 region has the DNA TGCAGTGCTAGCATTAGCGTTCAGTATTTT. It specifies CSASISVQYF.

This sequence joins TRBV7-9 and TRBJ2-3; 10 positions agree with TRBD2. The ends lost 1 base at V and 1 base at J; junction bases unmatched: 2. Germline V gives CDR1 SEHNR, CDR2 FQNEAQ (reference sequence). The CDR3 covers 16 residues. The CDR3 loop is CASSLVGTSGTDTQYF. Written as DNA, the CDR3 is TGTGCCAGCAGCTTAGTAGGGACTAGCGGCACAGATACGCAGTATTTT.

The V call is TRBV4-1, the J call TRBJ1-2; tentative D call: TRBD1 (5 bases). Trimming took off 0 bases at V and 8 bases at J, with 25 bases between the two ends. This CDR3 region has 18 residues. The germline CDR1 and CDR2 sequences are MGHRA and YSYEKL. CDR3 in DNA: TGCGCCAGCAGCCAAGATTCTTCCCAAGCGGGGGGACCCGAGGGCTACACCTTC. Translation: CASSQDSSQAGGPEGYTF.

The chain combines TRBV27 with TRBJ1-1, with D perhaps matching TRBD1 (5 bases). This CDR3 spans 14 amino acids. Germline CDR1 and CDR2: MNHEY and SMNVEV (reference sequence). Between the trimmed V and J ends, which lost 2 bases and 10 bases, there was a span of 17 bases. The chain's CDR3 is CASSLGISRGRAFF. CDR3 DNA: TGTGCCAGCAGTTTAGGGATATCAAGGGGTAGAGCTTTCTTT.

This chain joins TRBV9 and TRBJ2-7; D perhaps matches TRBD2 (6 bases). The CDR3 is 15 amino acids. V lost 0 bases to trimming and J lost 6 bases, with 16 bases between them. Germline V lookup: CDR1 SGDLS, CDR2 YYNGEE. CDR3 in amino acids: CASSVDLAINGEQYF. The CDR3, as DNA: TGTGCCAGCAGCGTAGACCTAGCGATCAACGGCGAGCAGTACTTC.

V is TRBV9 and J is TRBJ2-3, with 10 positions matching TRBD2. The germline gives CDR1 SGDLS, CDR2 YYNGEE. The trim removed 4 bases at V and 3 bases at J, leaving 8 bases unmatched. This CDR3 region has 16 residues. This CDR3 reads CASSPRGSGRTDTQYF. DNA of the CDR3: TGTGCCAGCAGCCCCCGGGGTAGCGGGAGGACAGATACGCAGTATTTT.

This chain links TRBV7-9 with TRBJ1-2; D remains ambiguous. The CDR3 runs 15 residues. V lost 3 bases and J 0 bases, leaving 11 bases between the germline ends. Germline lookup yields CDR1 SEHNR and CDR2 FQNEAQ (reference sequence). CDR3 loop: CASSLGGGPNYGYTF. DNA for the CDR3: TGTGCCAGCAGCTTGGGAGGAGGACCTAACTATGGCTACACCTTC. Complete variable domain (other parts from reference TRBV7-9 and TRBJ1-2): DTGVSQNPRHKITKRGQNVTFRCDPISEHNRLYWYRQTLGQGPEFLTYFQNEAQLEKSRLLSDRFSAERPKGSFSTLEIQRTEQGDSAMYLCASSLGGGPNYGYTFGSGTRLTVV.

The DNA for the CDR3 is TGTGCCAGCAGTTCTCGGAGCGGGAGTCGGTATGAGCAGTTCTTC. It encodes CASSSRSGSRYEQFF. The gene calls are TRBV27 and TRBJ2-1; the match to TRBD2 covers 8 bases. Germline V lookup: CDR1 MNHEY, CDR2 SMNVEV (reference sequence). V dropped 4 bases and J dropped 8; count of bases not matched to a gene: 10. This CDR3 comprises 15 residues.

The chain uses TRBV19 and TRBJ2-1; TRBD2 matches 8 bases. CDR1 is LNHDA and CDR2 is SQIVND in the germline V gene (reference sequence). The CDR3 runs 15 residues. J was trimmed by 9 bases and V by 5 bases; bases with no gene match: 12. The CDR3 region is CASSEGTRALVEQFF. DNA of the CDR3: TGTGCCAGTAGTGAAGGGACTAGAGCGCTCGTTGAGCAGTTCTTC.